The 21 T cell receptor beta chains below all came from one sample that was sequenced in a study of beta chain features in type 1 diabetes. The entirety of the isolated RNA underwent reverse transcription, so expressed TCRB transcripts were sequenced. Using immunoSEQ multiplex PCR, the repertoire was profiled, and TCRdb retains in-frame clones only, with some absent. The sample consists of some 200,000 clones, about 11% of them appearing once. Material for sequencing was central memory CD4+ T cells from blood. These receptors came from a man younger than 35 in good health.

This chain uses TRBV30 with TRBJ2-3, with D unresolved. The CDR3 spans 15 residues. V was trimmed by 0 bases and J by 5 bases, leaving 15 bases between them. Germline CDR1 and CDR2: GTSNPN and SVGIG (reference sequence). Written as DNA, the CDR3 is TGTGCCTGGAGTGTTCCGCGGAATGGTCGAGATACGCAGTATTTT. It specifies CAWSVPRNGRDTQYF.

This clone has only a few counts. This chain links TRBV2 with TRBJ2-7, with TRBD1 as a possible D gene (6 bases). This CDR3 has 12 residues. Germline CDR1 SNHLY, CDR2 FYNNEI. V lost 7 bases and J lost 3, with 10 bases in between. For the CDR3, the DNA is TGTGCCAGCACCAGGACAGACTACGAGCAGTACTTC. Translated: CASTRTDYEQYF.

Here the CDR3 DNA reads TGCAGCGTTAGGGTCACAGCAACTAATGAAAAACTGTTTTTT. Encoded protein: CSVRVTATNEKLFF. V and J are TRBV29-1 and TRBJ1-4; the D is unclear. The germline CDR1 and CDR2 sequences are SQVTM and ANQGSEA. V lost 5 bases to trimming and J lost 0 bases, with 10 bases between them. This CDR3 contains 14 residues.

The chain employs TRBV4-1 and TRBJ2-1; 8 bases map to TRBD2. Germline CDR1 is MGHRA and CDR2 is YSYEKL. The CDR3 runs to 15 residues. The J segment lost 3 bases and the V segment lost 4 bases, leaving 5 bases of the junction unmatched. The CDR3 loop reads CASSLRSGNYNEQFF. In DNA, the CDR3 is TGCGCCAGCAGCCTCCGTAGCGGGAACTACAATGAGCAGTTCTTC.

About this clone itself: This CDR3 is also generated by other DNA sequences in the sample. The chain carries TRBV6-1 and TRBJ2-7, with a tentative D call TRBD1 (6 bases). Germline V CDR1 and CDR2: MNHNS, SASEGT. This CDR3 spans 14 amino acids. The V end lost 7 bases, the J end lost 3 bases, and 16 bases lay between the germline ends. In DNA form, the CDR3 reads TGTGCCAGCACCGAGGGGGACACCCTCTACGAGCAGTACTTC. It is translated as CASTEGDTLYEQYF.

This clone has a count of ten or more. The chain joins TRBV10-3 to TRBJ2-1, with 8 positions matching TRBD2. Unmatched junction bases numbered 3, after V lost 3 bases and J lost 2 bases. Germline CDR1 is ENHRY and CDR2 is SYGVKD. This CDR3 comprises 15 residues. The CDR3 reads CAISELAVTYNEQFF. DNA for the CDR3: TGTGCCATCAGTGAACTAGCGGTGACCTACAATGAGCAGTTCTTC.

Comment on this clone: A single base is all that separates this from a far larger clone, so a read error is likely. The chain couples TRBV4-2 to TRBJ2-2, with 11 nucleotides matching TRBD2. This CDR3 contains 18 residues. Germline V gene lookup returns CDR1 LGHNA and CDR2 YNFKEQ. CDR3 sequence (DNA): TGTGCCCGCAGCCAAGATACTAGCGGGAGCTCCTACACCGGGGAGCTGTTTTTT. As protein: CARSQDTSGSSYTGELFF.

The chain employs TRBV6-6 and TRBJ2-2; D not resolved. Trimming left V 2 bases short and J 5 bases short, with 6 bases between. Per germline, CDR1 MNHNY and CDR2 SVGAGI (reference sequence). The CDR3 has 13 residues. The CDR3 nucleotides read TGTGCCAGCAGTTACGGGCAGACCGGGGAGCTGTTTTTT. Translation gives CASSYGQTGELFF.

This clone occurred a few times. This chain uses TRBV30 with TRBJ2-5, with D hard to call. Deletions cut 1 base from V and 1 base from J, with 7 bases between. Germline loops: CDR1 GTSNPN, CDR2 SVGIG (reference sequence). CDR3 length: 13 residues. CDR3 in DNA: TGTGCCTGGAGTGGGAGAATCCAAGAGACCCAGTACTTC. This codes for CAWSGRIQETQYF.

The chain uses TRBV30 and TRBJ1-5; D is undetermined. The V gene lost 3 bases and the J gene lost 2 bases, with 11 bases spanning the gap. Per the germline V gene, CDR1 is GTSNPN and CDR2 is SVGIG (reference sequence). The CDR3 totals 14 residues. CDR3 DNA: TGTGCCTGGAGCAATATAAAGGGCAATCAGCCCCAGCATTTT. It encodes CAWSNIKGNQPQHF.

This clone was seen ten or more times. The chain has TRBV29-1 and TRBJ2-5; 11 bases line up with TRBD2. With V trimmed by 7 bases and J by 10 bases, 11 bases remained unmatched. This CDR3 has 13 amino acids. Germline V lookup: CDR1 SQVTM, CDR2 ANQGSEA. The CDR3 DNA follows: TGCAGCGCCAAACAGACTAGCGGGACGGACCAGTACTTC. It codes for CSAKQTSGTDQYF.

The rearrangement joins TRBV9 to TRBJ2-7; D is unclear. Germline V gives CDR1 SGDLS, CDR2 YYNGEE. V lost 3 bases to trimming and J lost 2 bases, with 12 bases between them. The CDR3 is 14 residues long. CDR3 DNA sequence: TGTGCCAGCAGCGAAGGAGACGGTCCCTACGAGCAGTACTTC. The encoded protein is CASSEGDGPYEQYF. Full variable domain (rest looked up from reference TRBV9 and TRBJ2-7): DSGVTQTPKHLITATGQRVTLRCSPRSGDLSVYWYQQSLDQGLQFLIQYYNGEERAKGNILERFSAQQFPDLHSELNLSSLELGDSALYFCASSEGDGPYEQYFGPGTRLTVT.

This clone came up many times. V gene TRBV6-1 combines with J gene TRBJ2-4, with D perhaps being TRBD1 or TRBD2 (5 bases each). CDR3 size: 15 residues. V lost 4 bases and J lost 0, with 10 bases in between. The germline gives CDR1 MNHNS, CDR2 SASEGT. The CDR3 here is CASSGGGLAKNIQYF. DNA for the CDR3: TGTGCCAGCAGTGGTGGGGGTCTAGCCAAAAACATTCAGTACTTC.

This clone was counted many times. This rearrangement joins TRBV7-9 to TRBJ2-1, with 8 bases matching TRBD2. This CDR3 region has 13 residues. V was clipped by 3 bases and J by 9 bases; unmatched bases: 4. In germline, CDR1 is SEHNR, CDR2 FQNEAQ (reference sequence). This CDR3 reads CASSFTSGFEQFF. CDR3 nucleotide sequence: TGTGCCAGCAGCTTCACTAGCGGCTTTGAGCAGTTCTTC.

This rearrangement joins TRBV5-6 to TRBJ2-7, with TRBD2 as a possible D gene (5 bases). In germline, CDR1 is SGHDT, CDR2 YYEEEE. V lost 1 base to trimming and J lost 4 bases, with 12 bases between them. The CDR3 is made up of 14 amino acids. The DNA of the CDR3 is TGTGCCAGCAGCTTGACGGGGAGCACTTACGAGCAGTACTTC. It yields the protein CASSLTGSTYEQYF. Combining the CDR3 with reference TRBV5-6 and TRBJ2-7 gives the whole variable domain DAGVTQSPTHLIKTRGQQVTLRCSPKSGHDTVSWYQQALGQGPQFIFQYYEEEERQRGNFPDRFSGHQFPNYSSELNVNALLLGDSALYLCASSLTGSTYEQYFGPGTRLTVT.

The rearrangement uses TRBV7-2 and TRBJ2-1, with TRBD2 identical over 8 bases. In germline, CDR1 is SGHTA, CDR2 FQGNSA. CDR3 length: 15 residues. The trim removed 2 bases at V and 8 bases at J, leaving 8 bases unmatched. The CDR3 protein is CASSLSLAGGDEQFF. The CDR3 nucleotides read TGTGCCAGCAGCTTATCTCTAGCGGGCGGCGATGAGCAGTTCTTC.

The V call is TRBV10-3, the J call TRBJ2-7; D call uncertain. The CDR3 runs to 13 residues. Trimming removed 2 bases from V and 0 bases from J, with 5 bases in between. Germline CDR1 is ENHRY and CDR2 is SYGVKD. The CDR3 spells CAISEDTSYEQYF. The CDR3 DNA sequence: TGTGCCATCAGTGAGGACACCTCCTACGAGCAGTACTTC.

Details on this clone: A much larger clone lies a single base off, so this may be a read error. This specimen includes other DNA sequences encoding the same CDR3. The rearrangement links TRBV25-1 to TRBJ2-1, with D unclear. CDR1 and CDR2 from the germline V gene are MGHDK and SYGVNS. This CDR3 spans 11 amino acids. V lost 6 bases, J lost 4 bases, and 4 bases lay in between. This CDR3 reads CASRGYNEQFF. The CDR3 DNA is TGTGCCAGCAGGGGATACAATGAGCAGTTCTTC.

The chain combines TRBV29-1 with TRBJ1-2; weak D call: TRBD1 (5 bases). The CDR3 covers 13 residues. Germline-derived CDR1 and CDR2 are SQVTM and ANQGSEA. The chain's CDR3 is CSAGDGTNYGYTF. CDR3 sequence (DNA): TGCAGTGCCGGGGACGGCACTAACTATGGCTACACCTTC.

This chain links TRBV6-5 with TRBJ2-5; D unclear. V was clipped by 5 bases and J by 2 bases, with 3 bases between them. CDR3 size: 11 residues. Germline CDR1 MNHEY, CDR2 SVGAGI. The DNA of the CDR3 is TGTGCCAGCAGTAAACAAGAGACCCAGTACTTC. Protein product: CASSKQETQYF.

This clone turned up a few times. CDR3 bases: TGTGCCAGCAGTTTATACACCAGCACAGATACGCAGTATTTT. Residues: CASSLYTSTDTQYF. This sequence joins TRBV27 and TRBJ2-3; D gene ambiguous. This CDR3 is 14 amino acids long. The germline V gene encodes CDR1 MNHEY and CDR2 SMNVEV (reference sequence). The V end was cut by 1 base, the J end by 0 bases, with 5 bases between.